Presented here are 22 T cell receptor beta chains from one specimen sequenced in a study of blood T cell repertoires in COVID-19. Generated by immunoSEQ multiplex PCR, the TCRdb table keeps only in-frame clones and is missing some. The data show over 70,000 clones, about 75% seen once. The sample consisted of peripheral blood. Source of these receptors: a woman aged 80 or over with acute or convalescent COVID-19.

The chain uses TRBV28 and TRBJ1-2; 8 bases map to TRBD1. V lost 2 bases to trimming and J lost 6 bases; unmatched junction nucleotides: 5. This CDR3 contains 14 residues. Germline V gives CDR1 MDHEN, CDR2 SYDVKM. As DNA, the CDR3 is TGTGCCAGCAGTTTAACCACAGGGGGAGATGGCTACACCTTC. This translates into CASSLTTGGDGYTF.

This chain uses TRBV7-3 with TRBJ1-3; 8 positions agree with TRBD1. The germline V gene encodes CDR1 SGHTA and CDR2 FQGTGA. The CDR3 is 17 residues long. J lost 0 bases, V lost 4 bases, and 8 bases had no gene match. CDR3: CASSSRRQGASGNTIYF. Written as DNA, the CDR3 is TGTGCCAGCAGCTCCCGGCGGCAGGGGGCCTCTGGAAACACCATATATTTT.

The rearrangement joins TRBV9 to TRBJ2-5, with 9 bases matching TRBD2. This CDR3 has 15 amino acids. J was trimmed by 7 bases and V by 0 bases; bases with no gene match: 7. CDR1 and CDR2 from the germline V gene are SGDLS and YYNGEE. CDR3 loop: CASSVVASGDGTQYF. DNA for the CDR3: TGTGCCAGCAGCGTAGTGGCTAGCGGGGATGGGACCCAGTACTTC. Variable domain in full (rest from reference TRBV9 and TRBJ2-5): DSGVTQTPKHLITATGQRVTLRCSPRSGDLSVYWYQQSLDQGLQFLIQYYNGEERAKGNILERFSAQQFPDLHSELNLSSLELGDSALYFCASSVVASGDGTQYFGPGTRLLVL.

This clone was counted a few times. This sequence joins TRBV5-5 and TRBJ1-4, with 12 bases identical to TRBD1. Germline V gene sequence: CDR1 SGHKS, CDR2 YYEKEE (reference sequence). The CDR3 contains 16 residues. The ends lost 4 bases at V and 6 bases at J; junction bases unmatched: 7. In DNA form, the CDR3 reads TGTGCCAGCAGCGTATACGGGACAGGGGGCGATGAAAAACTGTTTTTT. The encoded protein is CASSVYGTGGDEKLFF.

This chain joins TRBV5-4 and TRBJ2-7, with D perhaps matching TRBD1 (7 bases). With 1 base removed from V and 5 bases from J, the gap between germline ends came to 13 bases. The CDR3 contains 14 residues. In germline, CDR1 is SGHNT, CDR2 YYREEE (reference sequence). CDR3 sequence (DNA): TGTGCCAGCAGCTTGCCACAGGGGAGGAACGAGCAGTACTTC. Residues: CASSLPQGRNEQYF.

This CDR3 reads CASSTGSANEKLFF. The CDR3 nucleotides are TGTGCCAGTAGTACAGGTTCGGCTAATGAAAAACTGTTTTTT. The rearrangement links TRBV19 to TRBJ1-4; D is unclear. Germline V gives CDR1 LNHDA, CDR2 SQIVND (reference sequence). The CDR3 has 14 residues. V lost 4 bases to trimming and J lost 3 bases, with 9 bases between them.

The chain recombines TRBV25-1 with TRBJ2-3; 11 nucleotides match TRBD2. The junction had 6 bases not matched to a gene; V was cut back by 2 bases and J by 5 bases. Germline V lookup: CDR1 MGHDK, CDR2 SYGVNS. The CDR3 has 16 amino acids. The CDR3 sequence: CASSEMTSGVEDTQYF. The CDR3 DNA reads TGTGCCAGCAGTGAAATGACTAGCGGGGTGGAAGATACGCAGTATTTT.

J is TRBJ1-2 and V is TRBV19; D call uncertain. Per the germline V gene, CDR1 is LNHDA and CDR2 is SQIVND (reference sequence). V was pared by 3 bases and J by 0 bases, with 8 bases between. The CDR3 spans 14 residues. The CDR3 loop reads CASSIHGANYGYTF. CDR3 nucleotides: TGTGCCAGTAGTATCCACGGGGCTAACTATGGCTACACCTTC.

This chain links TRBV11-1 with TRBJ2-1; 8 bases align to TRBD1. Germline V gene sequence: CDR1 SGHAT, CDR2 FQDESV (reference sequence). V lost 5 bases, J lost 3 bases, and 6 bases stayed unmatched. This CDR3 has 15 residues. The CDR3 here is CASSQGQGGYNEQFF. The CDR3 region has the DNA TGTGCCAGCAGCCAAGGACAGGGTGGCTACAATGAGCAGTTCTTC.

The chain employs TRBV3-1 (or the pseudogene TRBV3-2) and TRBJ1-1; 7 bases fit TRBD1. The germline gives CDR1 LGHDT, CDR2 YNNKEL (reference sequence). V lost 6 bases, J lost 10 bases, and 11 bases stayed unmatched. This CDR3 contains 13 residues. The DNA for the CDR3 is TGTGCCAGCAGGCTCGAGGGGGCCATGGCAGCTTTCTTT. Translated: CASRLEGAMAAFF.

The table lists this clone with a few counts. The chain recombines TRBV6-5 with TRBJ1-5, with TRBD1 as a possible D gene (6 bases). The CDR3 is made up of 12 amino acids. V shed 6 bases and J shed 10 bases, with 13 bases lying between them. CDR1 and CDR2 (germline): MNHEY, SVGAGI. CDR3 region: CASRDSSRPQHF. The CDR3 DNA follows: TGTGCCAGCAGGGACAGTTCGCGACCCCAGCATTTT.

The J gene is TRBJ1-6, the V gene TRBV6-5; possible D gene TRBD1, 6 bases. Trimming removed 6 bases at V and 13 bases at J, with 19 bases between. CDR1 and CDR2 from the germline V gene are MNHEY and SVGAGI. There are 14 residues in the CDR3. The DNA for the CDR3 is TGTGCCAGCAGCTCCACAGGGACCCTACTTCCCCTCCACTTT. Translated, it gives CASSSTGTLLPLHF.

The J gene is TRBJ1-2, the V gene TRBV4-1, with D tentatively TRBD1 (5 bases). This CDR3 spans 17 amino acids. The ends were cut back, 0 bases at V and 2 bases at J, with 16 bases in the middle. The germline V gene has CDR1 MGHRA and CDR2 YSYEKL. The CDR3 loop reads CASSQDLAAGPNYGYTF. The DNA of the CDR3 is TGCGCCAGCAGCCAAGATCTGGCTGCAGGGCCAAACTATGGCTACACCTTC.

This clone was counted a few times. The chain has TRBV4-2 and TRBJ1-4; 7 nucleotides line up with TRBD1. With 4 bases clipped from V and 10 bases from J, the junction kept 21 bases outside the gene matches. CDR1 is LGHNA, CDR2 YNFKEQ, per germline. The CDR3 has 18 amino acids. CDR3 in DNA: TGTGCCAGCAGCCCCCAGCTTGACGGGACAGCCATAATGAGAAAACTGTTTTTT. This codes for CASSPQLDGTAIMRKLFF.

The chain couples TRBV19 to TRBJ2-4; 7 positions agree with TRBD2. In germline, CDR1 is LNHDA, CDR2 SQIVND (reference sequence). The CDR3 is made up of 16 amino acids. V gave up 3 bases and J gave up 0 bases; unmatched junction bases: 5. The CDR3 here is CASSMGIAGAKNIQYF. In nucleotides, the CDR3 is TGTGCCAGTAGTATGGGGATAGCGGGAGCCAAAAACATTCAGTACTTC.

J is TRBJ2-5 and V is TRBV6-2 or TRBV6-3; no clear D. Trimming pared 0 bases from V and 6 bases from J, leaving 5 bases between. Germline loops: CDR1 MNHEY, CDR2 SVGEGT. This CDR3 contains 12 residues. CDR3 protein: CASSYSAKTQYF. The CDR3 coding sequence is TGTGCCAGCAGTTACTCGGCCAAGACCCAGTACTTC.

The chain employs TRBV3-1 (or the pseudogene TRBV3-2) and TRBJ1-1; the D gene is possibly TRBD1 (6 bases). There are 14 residues in the CDR3. The germline gives CDR1 LGHDT, CDR2 YNNKEL (reference sequence). With 4 bases removed from V and 5 bases from J, the gap between germline ends came to 14 bases. CDR3 DNA: TGTGCCAGCAGCCCATACAGGGATCAGACTGAAGCTTTCTTT. Amino acids: CASSPYRDQTEAFF.

The V gene is TRBV7-3, the J gene TRBJ2-1; D possibly corresponds to TRBD2 (6 bases). In germline, CDR1 is SGHTA, CDR2 FQGTGA. The CDR3 is 15 amino acids. Trimming shortened V by 5 bases and J by 0 bases, and 11 bases separated the two germline ends. The CDR3 here is CASSPGLLSYNEQFF. In DNA form, the CDR3 reads TGTGCCAGCAGCCCGGGACTCCTCTCCTACAATGAGCAGTTCTTC.

The CDR3 DNA reads TGCAGCGTTGAAACAGGCCAGGGGACTGAAGCTTTCTTT. Encoded protein: CSVETGQGTEAFF. The genes are TRBV29-1 and TRBJ1-1; perhaps TRBD1 as D (6 bases). This CDR3 region has 13 residues. Germline lookup yields CDR1 SQVTM and CDR2 ANQGSEA. V was trimmed by 2 bases and J by 5 bases, leaving 12 bases between them.

The V call is TRBV7-2, the J call TRBJ2-6; 9 nucleotides match TRBD2. J was trimmed by 4 bases and V by 5 bases; bases with no gene match: 12. CDR1 is SGHTA and CDR2 is FQGNSA in the germline V gene. The CDR3 has 18 residues. The CDR3 is CASSPRLAVYVGANVLTF. In nucleotides, the CDR3 is TGTGCCAGCAGCCCCCGACTAGCGGTGTATGTGGGGGCCAACGTCCTGACTTTC.

The rearrangement joins TRBV19 to TRBJ2-3, with unresolved D. Germline V gene sequence: CDR1 LNHDA, CDR2 SQIVND (reference sequence). Trimming removed 7 bases at V and 7 bases at J, with 18 bases between. This CDR3 comprises 14 residues. The CDR3 DNA follows: TGTGCCAGTAATAGCTACCCTAATGGCTATACGCAGTATTTT. It specifies CASNSYPNGYTQYF.

The chain combines TRBV29-1 with TRBJ1-3, with a tentative D call TRBD1 (6 bases). Germline V gene data show CDR1 as SQVTM and CDR2 as ANQGSEA. This CDR3 is built from 13 residues. Between the trimmed V and J ends, which lost 6 bases and 1 base, there was a span of 10 bases. For the CDR3, the DNA is TGCAGCGTCTACACAGGGTCTGGAAACACCATATATTTT. Its protein is CSVYTGSGNTIYF. Supplemented by reference TRBV29-1 and TRBJ1-3, the full variable domain reads SAVISQKPSRDICQRGTSLTIQCQVDSQVTMMFWYRQQPGQSLTLIATANQGSEATYESGFVIDKFPISRPNLTFSTLTVSNMSPEDSSIYLCSVYTGSGNTIYFGEGSWLTVV.